What follows are 20 T cell receptor beta chains derived from one specimen sequenced in a study of control samples from healthy donors and cancer patients. The method was immunoSEQ multiplex PCR; TCRdb's version includes in-frame clones alone and lacks a portion of them. This specimen shows fewer than 250,000 clones; the ten leading clones hold about 2.2%. Sequenced input: blood. The receptors stem from a woman aged 30 to 39 in good health.

This sequence joins TRBV7-8 and TRBJ2-5, with D maybe TRBD2 (7 bases). V shed 7 bases and J shed 5 bases, with 23 bases lying between them. This CDR3 has 16 residues. Per germline, CDR1 SGHVS and CDR2 FQNEAQ. The CDR3 here is CASTLRGGFNGETQYF. The CDR3 DNA reads TGTGCCAGCACTCTTAGGGGGGGCTTCAATGGGGAGACCCAGTACTTC. Supplemented by reference TRBV7-8 and TRBJ2-5, the full variable domain reads GAGVSQSPRYKVAKRGQDVALRCDPISGHVSLFWYQQALGQGPEFLTYFQNEAQLDKSGLPSDRFFAERPEGSVSTLKIQRTQQEDSAVYLCASTLRGGFNGETQYFGPGTRLLVL.

The J gene is TRBJ1-1, the V gene TRBV19; the D gene is possibly TRBD1 (6 bases). With 4 bases removed from V and 11 bases from J, the gap between germline ends came to 23 bases. Germline V lookup: CDR1 LNHDA, CDR2 SQIVND (reference sequence). There are 15 residues in the CDR3. CDR3 DNA: TGTGCCAGTAGTACCCCCTTGAGGGGGGTAAGGGCTGCTTTCTTT. It specifies CASSTPLRGVRAAFF. Drawing the rest from reference TRBV19 and TRBJ1-1, the complete variable domain is DGGITQSPKYLFRKEGQNVTLSCEQNLNHDAMYWYRQDPGQGLRLIYYSQIVNDFQKGDIAEGYSVSREKKESFPLTVTSAQKNPTAFYLCASSTPLRGVRAAFFGQGTRLTVV.

The V gene is TRBV18, the J gene TRBJ1-3; no definite D call. Germline assignment: CDR1 KGHSH and CDR2 LQKENI. The CDR3 length is 16 residues. The V gene lost 0 bases and the J gene lost 3 bases, with 12 bases spanning the gap. The CDR3 is CASSPPLGQDGNTIYF. The DNA for the CDR3 is TGTGCCAGCTCACCACCCCTTGGGCAAGATGGAAACACCATATATTTT.

This sequence joins TRBV11-2 and TRBJ1-2; perhaps TRBD1 as D (6 bases). The V end lost 0 bases, the J end lost 4 bases, and 12 bases lay between the germline ends. CDR3 length: 15 amino acids. The V gene's germline CDR1 is SGHAT and CDR2 FQNNGV. CDR3 protein: CASSLDGGLGYGYTF. The CDR3 DNA sequence: TGTGCCAGCAGCTTAGATGGGGGCCTCGGCTATGGCTACACCTTC.

The rearrangement uses TRBV28 and TRBJ1-1; 10 nucleotides match TRBD1. The ends lost 5 bases at V and 5 bases at J; junction bases unmatched: 11. The CDR3 extends over 16 amino acids. Germline V gene lookup returns CDR1 MDHEN and CDR2 SYDVKM. In DNA form, the CDR3 reads TGTGCCAGCAGTCCTGAGACAGGGGGCGGTGGGACTGAAGCTTTCTTT. Its protein is CASSPETGGGGTEAFF. Drawing the rest from reference TRBV28 and TRBJ1-1, the complete variable domain is DVKVTQSSRYLVKRTGEKVFLECVQDMDHENMFWYRQDPGLGLRLIYFSYDVKMKEKGDIPEGYSVSREKKERFSLILESASTNQTSMYLCASSPETGGGGTEAFFGQGTRLTVV.

This chain links TRBV5-1 with TRBJ1-4, with 8 bases identical to TRBD1. The J segment lost 6 bases and the V segment lost 4 bases, leaving 5 bases of the junction unmatched. This CDR3 region has 14 residues. Germline V gene lookup returns CDR1 SGHRS and CDR2 YFSETQ. The CDR3: CASSDPGGDEKLFF. CDR3 in DNA: TGCGCCAGCAGCGATCCAGGGGGCGATGAAAAACTGTTTTTT.

This chain connects TRBV18 to TRBJ1-1; D unresolved. Germline V gene lookup returns CDR1 KGHSH and CDR2 LQKENI. The CDR3 length is 14 residues. Trimming took off 2 bases at V and 1 base at J, with 8 bases between the two ends. CDR3 residues: CASSPTGENTEAFF. The CDR3 DNA reads as TGTGCCAGCTCACCAACGGGTGAGAACACTGAAGCTTTCTTT.

CDR3 in amino acids: CAGGAERAYGYTF. The CDR3 coding sequence is TGTGCCGGTGGGGCGGAGCGGGCATATGGCTACACCTTC. The chain carries TRBV2 and TRBJ1-2; TRBD1 might be the D (5 bases). Germline V gives CDR1 SNHLY, CDR2 FYNNEI. Trimming left V 11 bases short and J 5 bases short, with 18 bases between. This CDR3 has 13 amino acids.

V and J are TRBV19 and TRBJ1-5, with D possibly TRBD1 on 5 matching bases. Germline lookup yields CDR1 LNHDA and CDR2 SQIVND (reference sequence). Trimming shortened V by 7 bases and J by 4 bases, and 14 bases separated the two germline ends. The CDR3 has 14 residues. The CDR3 nucleotides read TGTGCCAGTAACCTCGGGACGGGAAATCAGCCCCAGCATTTT. This sequence encodes CASNLGTGNQPQHF.

This sequence joins TRBV5-1 and TRBJ1-6, with D unclear. Per germline, CDR1 SGHRS and CDR2 YFSETQ. V was pared by 3 bases and J by 5 bases, with 12 bases between. This CDR3 has 15 amino acids. The CDR3 is CASSYLDRDNSPLHF. DNA of the CDR3: TGCGCCAGCAGCTATCTTGACCGCGATAATTCACCCCTCCACTTT.

The genes are TRBV28 and TRBJ2-1; 7 bases are shared with TRBD2. Germline V CDR1 and CDR2: MDHEN, SYDVKM. The CDR3 sequence is 15 residues long. V was clipped by 6 bases and J by 0 bases; unmatched bases: 5. CDR3 coding DNA: TGTGCCAGCAGCTTAGCGGGCTACTCCTACAATGAGCAGTTCTTC. Protein sequence: CASSLAGYSYNEQFF.

The gene calls are TRBV9 and TRBJ1-1; D gene uncertain. Germline lookup yields CDR1 SGDLS and CDR2 YYNGEE. This CDR3 spans 17 amino acids. V gave up 0 bases and J gave up 5 bases, with 20 bases separating them. The CDR3 bases are TGTGCCAGCAGCGTAGAGGCCGTCCTTCCCCCTGGAACTGAAGCTTTCTTT. Amino acids: CASSVEAVLPPGTEAFF.

The chain carries TRBV6-1 and TRBJ1-1; 7 bases are shared with TRBD1. Germline-derived CDR1 and CDR2 are MNHNS and SASEGT. The CDR3 runs 17 residues. V lost 4 bases and J lost 0; bases outside the gene matches: 11. The CDR3 bases are TGTGCCAGCAGTGGAGGGGTGGGGACAGACATGAACACTGAAGCTTTCTTT. It translates to CASSGGVGTDMNTEAFF.

The chain joins TRBV5-6 to TRBJ1-5; a possible D gene is TRBD1 (5 bases). The V end was cut by 7 bases, the J end by 6 bases, with 20 bases between. This CDR3 is 15 amino acids long. Germline CDR1 is SGHDT and CDR2 is YYEEEE. The CDR3 DNA follows: TGTGCCAGCGCTACCGGGGGAGGGCCGGTTCAGCCCCAGCATTTT. The encoded protein is CASATGGGPVQPQHF.

The chain employs TRBV29-1 and TRBJ1-2; D ambiguous. Looked up from germline, CDR1 is SQVTM and CDR2 is ANQGSEA. This CDR3 contains 13 residues. Trimming left V 4 bases short and J 6 bases short, with 15 bases between. The CDR3 DNA is TGCAGCGTTGGGGGTAGGGCTTCCGATGGCTACACCTTC. Its translation: CSVGGRASDGYTF.

This sequence joins TRBV6-2 or TRBV6-3 and TRBJ2-7; TRBD1 matches 7 bases. Germline lookup yields CDR1 MNHEY and CDR2 SVGEGT. CDR3 length: 14 amino acids. Trimming removed 4 bases from V and 2 bases from J; junction bases left unmatched: 5. The chain's CDR3 is CASSLGTATYEQYF. CDR3 sequence (DNA): TGTGCCAGCAGTTTAGGGACAGCGACCTACGAGCAGTACTTC.

The rearrangement uses TRBV11-1 and TRBJ1-4; 8 bases match TRBD1. J was trimmed by 8 bases and V by 3 bases; bases with no gene match: 5. The CDR3 runs 14 residues. Germline CDR1 reads SGHAT; CDR2 reads FQDESV (reference sequence). CDR3 in amino acids: CASSFGTGYEKLFF. CDR3 sequence (DNA): TGTGCCAGCAGCTTTGGGACAGGCTACGAAAAACTGTTTTTT.

The chain employs TRBV7-8 and TRBJ2-7; 7 positions agree with TRBD2. The ends lost 5 bases at V and 6 bases at J; junction bases unmatched: 4. The CDR3 is 12 residues long. CDR1 is SGHVS, CDR2 FQNEAQ, per germline. For the CDR3, the DNA is TGTGCCAGCAGCCAGCCGGGAGGCGAGCAGTACTTC. This encodes CASSQPGGEQYF.

The rearrangement links TRBV7-2 to TRBJ2-3; 9 positions match TRBD1. The junction had 6 bases not matched to a gene; V was cut back by 5 bases and J by 0 bases. This CDR3 is 16 amino acids long. The germline V gene has CDR1 SGHTA and CDR2 FQGNSA. The CDR3 is CASSHTGGVSTDTQYF. The CDR3, as DNA: TGTGCCAGCAGCCATACAGGGGGCGTAAGCACAGATACGCAGTATTTT.

The rearrangement links TRBV11-2 to TRBJ2-7; TRBD2 matches at 7 bases. The CDR3 totals 13 residues. Per germline, CDR1 SGHAT and CDR2 FQNNGV. Trimming cost V 5 bases and J 5 bases; bases outside gene matches: 6. This CDR3 reads CASSPGRGNEQYF. The CDR3 DNA is TGTGCCAGCAGCCCGGGGCGGGGGAACGAGCAGTACTTC.